This TCR beta chain appears in the sequencing data of a study of blood T cell repertoires in COVID-19. Study-level background: T cells, B-cell-depleted T cells, or PBMCs supplied cDNA or gDNA.

Repertoires were generated with immunoSEQ multiplex PCR, while TCRdb's copy carries only in-frame clones and drops some. The sample has approximately 69,000 clones; nearly 90% are singletons. There are 17 residues in the CDR3. Germline values: CDR1 SGHTA, CDR2 FQGNSA. V was trimmed by 1 base and J by 6 bases, leaving 22 bases between them. This receptor was identified in a man in his forties or fifties with acute or convalescent COVID-19. Input material: peripheral blood. V and J are TRBV7-2 and TRBJ2-7, with D perhaps TRBD2 (6 bases). The CDR3 loop is CASSLEASVHYAVEQYF. CDR3 nucleotides: TGTGCCAGCAGCTTAGAGGCTAGCGTACACTACGCTGTCGAGCAGTACTTC.